This paragraph covers one T cell receptor (beta chain) sequence. No antigen is known for it. Base qualities are not at hand, and no much larger clone is one base apart. V ends up 6 bases short and J 4 bases short, with an unmatched junction base count of 10. From cysteine to phenylalanine, the CDR3 is 16 amino acids long. Only the CDR3 DNA stays, 48 bases, in frame from base 1. CDR1 and CDR2 were assigned from the germline V gene (reference sequence) as LNHDA and SQIVND. To be included, a participant needed at least one PBMC sample from before ART initiation plus at least two post-ART samples. Every participant with HIV received treatment in the United States of America. Before DNA extraction, cryopreserved samples of roughly 0.85-10 million PBMC were thawed and washed. At the time of the earliest PBMC sample, participants with HIV were aged between roughly 23 and 60 years. PBMC samples from each participant spanned 1-4 timepoints before ART initiation and 2-8 timepoints after ART initiation, with a median of 7 samples. For every participant, serial HIV viral load, CD4+ T-cell count, ART history and demographic data were obtained. A Qiagen kit on a QIAcube was used to extract genomic DNA from unsorted PBMC, with samples processed in batches of 12.

The sample originates from a study of long-term antiretroviral therapy in people with HIV (dated by TCRdb to the early 2020s). The study in broad terms: The earliest samples were collected approximately a decade before the 2015 WHO recommendation for immediate ART, a period when ART was typically delayed until CD4 counts fell. Whether ART initiation and durable HIV suppression were associated with changes in peripheral blood TRB repertoire composition and diversity was tested in a retrospective serial study. A total of fewer than 200 cryopreserved PBMC samples were contributed to the cohort by 30 adults with confirmed HIV infection, with samples collected serially over a mean of approximately six years (range 1-12). About 35% of the 30 participants with HIV were female. Test extractions of a monoclonal T-cell line alongside approximately 34 polyclonal samples showed no cross-contamination during QIAcube processing.

The immunoSEQ hsTCRB v3.0 assay was used at survey level resolution for TRB variable region sequencing. The target sequencing depth for TRB was about 40,000-55,000 T-cell genomes per sample. Pooled TRB libraries were sequenced on an Illumina MiSeq with a v3 150-cycle kit. On the authors' methods: Repertoire analysis was run in R within a reproducible Nextflow workflow that covered QC, data transformation and analysis. Custom analyses were implemented in LymphoSeq2, an R package for AIRR-Seq data exploration. After excluding a handful of samples that yielded fewer than 5000 total TRB sequences, 188 HIV repertoires remained for analysis. Among the approximately 200 retained HIV repertoires, approximately 57 were collected before ART initiation and 129 were collected after ART initiation. Each repertoire was downsampled to 5000 TRB nucleotide sequences, and summary statistics were averaged across 100 downsampling iterations. The analysis kept only TRB sequences whose CDR3 regions were at least seven amino acids long. Two measures captured diversity: a Shannon entropy-derived clonality score and the Gini coefficient. In the repertoire networks, any two of the top 5000 CDR3 amino acid sequences were connected whenever the two sequences differed by an edit distance of one. For TRB CDR3 amino acid sequences, antigen specificity groups and MHC restriction were predicted with GLIPH2. Known CMV, EBV, HIV or tissue antigen associations were flagged by matching CDR3 amino acid sequences against VDJdb and McPAS-TCR. Pre-ART, post-ART and control groups were compared with Wilcoxon signed-rank tests and Holm-Bonferroni correction. What TCRdb holds here is the immuneACCESS table cut down to in-frame rearrangements. Part of the clones is not present; checked against another copy, under half of the missing clones reflect an unresolved V gene, and the others are unexplained. The D gene and trimming were derived from the DNA, and the V and J assignments and clone size from that table. The table for this sample lists some 24,000 clones; 81% of them were counted only once. The ten biggest clones cover 5% to 6.5% of the sample.

Results the study describes overall, beyond this receptor: Expanded TRB clones identified before ART initiation dominated the repertoire at all time points, although this dominance fluctuated and declined in many PLHIV after ART. Samples dated from about 2003 to 2018, and the ART regimens used may be less effective than current ones. Compared with controls, HIV repertoires had narrower CDR3 length ranges, and the network structure pointed to an antigen-experienced repertoire that shifted only slightly toward naive after ART. Unsorted PBMC were profiled instead of sorted CD4+ and CD8+ T cells because pre-ART samples had limited cell numbers. Starting ART was linked to a significant rise in TRB diversity, yet even after long-term ART the diversity remained significantly lower than in transplant donor controls. Because PBMC availability was limited, only the TCR beta chain was sequenced, with no alpha chain pairing. Inferences about post-ART repertoire changes are limited because no data were available on ART adherence, viral resistance or therapy changes.

This clonotype originated in a man aged 25 to 40 with HIV. The chain is encoded by TRBV19 joined to TRBJ2-3, with TRBD1 identical over 10 junction bases. This specimen consisted of unsorted PBMCs, obtained 4.4 years after starting antiretroviral therapy. For the CDR3, the sequence is CASRGDRGQGSDTQYF. The DNA is as follows: TGTGCCAGTAGAGGGGACCGGGGACAGGGGTCAGATACGCAGTATTTT.